The clone carrying this T cell receptor (beta chain) has a handful of counts. The time point is: patch test 1, 2 weeks after DPC sensitization. Regarding treatment: therapeutic diphenylcyclopropenone sensitization with weekly scalp DPC. This specimen belongs to a study of human T cells and chemical hapten exposure. The CDR3 totals 17 residues. MiXCR was run by TCRdb on the RACE reads, yielding one entry per CDR3 protein. This repertoire shows about 90,000 distinct CDR3 sequences, more than 9% found once; its top ten account for 2% to 2.5%. This TCR was sampled from a man in his forties or fifties with alopecia areata. Some clones in this sample may be carry-over from other donors' samples. The source was whole blood, collected in connection with sensitization to the hapten diphenylcyclopropenone (DPC). V gene TRBV21-1 combines with J gene TRBJ2-7; the table's D gene call, TRBD1, was not cross checked with the DNA. TRBV21-1 is reported as a pseudogene. This chain's CDR3 is CASSKEEGQGAHDEQYV. CDR3 nucleotide sequence: TGTGCCAGCAGCAAAGAGGAGGGACAGGGGGCCCACGACGAGCAGTACGTC.